This TCR beta chain stems from a study of blood T cell repertoires in COVID-19. Germline trimming cut 6 bases from V and 9 bases from J; bases unmatched to any gene: 6. The CDR3 has 14 residues. In germline, CDR1 is MGHDK, CDR2 SYGVNS. Only in-frame clones appear in the TCRdb table, and some are missing; sequencing was by immunoSEQ multiplex PCR. The sample yields roughly 500,000 clones, 85% to 90% seen once. This clonotype was obtained from a man aged 18 to 29 with COVID-19, enrolled during active disease. This chain uses TRBV25-1 with TRBJ1-6, with 9 bases identical to TRBD1. Sequencing was carried out using peripheral blood. The CDR3: CASRGQGGVSPLHF. Written as DNA, the CDR3 is TGTGCCAGCAGGGGACAGGGAGGTGTTTCACCCCTCCACTTT.